These 13 T cell receptor beta chains were sequenced from one sample in a study of blood T cell repertoires in COVID-19. TCRdb keeps only in-frame clones here, not all; method: immunoSEQ multiplex PCR. The sample holds about 400,000 clones, 88% seen once. What was sequenced was PBMCs or T cells enriched from blood (not recorded which). Receptor source: a woman aged 40 to 50 with acute COVID-19.

The rearrangement joins TRBV9 to TRBJ2-3; D remains unclear. The germline V gene has CDR1 SGDLS and CDR2 YYNGEE. This CDR3 is 15 amino acids long. V was trimmed by 3 bases and J by 0 bases, leaving 11 bases between them. The CDR3 DNA reads TGTGCCAGCAGCGCGCACATTTCTAGCACAGATACGCAGTATTTT. Translated, it gives CASSAHISSTDTQYF.

This clone was counted a single time. V usage is TRBV30 and J usage is TRBJ1-2; 8 bases are shared with TRBD1. There are 14 residues in the CDR3. Germline CDR1 reads GTSNPN; CDR2 reads SVGIG (reference sequence). J gave up 7 bases and V 1 base, and 8 bases lay outside the gene matches. CDR3 coding DNA: TGTGCCTGGAGTGCAGACAGGGGTGCTACTGGCTACACCTTC. Protein sequence: CAWSADRGATGYTF. Full variable domain (rest looked up from reference TRBV30 and TRBJ1-2): SQTIHQWPATLVQPVGSPLSLECTVEGTSNPNLYWYRQAAGRGLQLLFYSVGIGQISSEVPQNLSASRPQDRQFILSSKKLLLSDSGFYLCAWSADRGATGYTFGSGTRLTVV.

This chain connects TRBV5-4 to TRBJ2-5; D is possibly TRBD2 (5 bases). V shed 4 bases and J shed 2 bases, with 15 bases lying between them. Per germline, CDR1 SGHNT and CDR2 YYREEE (reference sequence). There are 15 residues in the CDR3. This CDR3 reads CASSPARRDQETQYF. CDR3 nucleotides: TGTGCCAGCAGCCCGGCCCGACGGGATCAAGAGACCCAGTACTTC.

The chain carries TRBV9 and TRBJ1-1; 7 positions match TRBD1. This CDR3 spans 16 amino acids. Germline lookup yields CDR1 SGDLS and CDR2 YYNGEE. J gave up 2 bases and V 1 base, and 8 bases lay outside the gene matches. CDR3 sequence (DNA): TGTGCCAGCAGCGTATCATACCACAGGGGAAACACTGAAGCTTTCTTT. This encodes CASSVSYHRGNTEAFF.

J is TRBJ2-7 and V is TRBV9; TRBD1 matches 7 bases. V lost 4 bases to trimming and J lost 9 bases; unmatched junction nucleotides: 13. The CDR3 has 14 amino acids. CDR1 and CDR2 from the germline V gene are SGDLS and YYNGEE. The CDR3 region has the DNA TGTGCCAGCAGCCCCCAAGACAGGGTAGTAGGGCAGTACTTC. It yields the protein CASSPQDRVVGQYF.

V usage is TRBV19 and J usage is TRBJ2-2; maybe TRBD2 (6 bases). The CDR3 runs 18 residues. CDR1 and CDR2 (germline): LNHDA, SQIVND (reference sequence). Trimming took 0 bases from V and 10 from J, leaving 24 bases between them. The CDR3 loop is CASSIDRGFGRLSAELFF. The CDR3, as DNA: TGTGCCAGTAGTATAGATCGGGGTTTTGGGAGGCTCTCCGCGGAGCTGTTTTTT.

The rearrangement links TRBV7-8 to TRBJ1-5; tentatively, D is TRBD1 (6 bases). The CDR3 spans 15 residues. CDR1 and CDR2 (germline): SGHVS, FQNEAQ. The ends were cut back, 0 bases at V and 4 bases at J, with 10 bases in the middle. The CDR3 sequence: CASSLAQGTNQPQHF. In nucleotides, the CDR3 is TGTGCCAGCAGCTTAGCTCAGGGGACGAATCAGCCCCAGCATTTT.

The DNA of the CDR3 is TGTGCCAGCAGCTTCTTCCAGGGATGGGGCACAGATACGCAGTATTTT. It specifies CASSFFQGWGTDTQYF. The chain employs TRBV5-6 and TRBJ2-3, with D perhaps TRBD1 (5 bases). In germline, CDR1 is SGHDT, CDR2 YYEEEE. Trimming pared 2 bases from V and 1 base from J, leaving 14 bases between. The CDR3 sequence is 16 residues long.

This chain links TRBV5-1 with TRBJ1-5; D remains unclear. Germline V gene lookup returns CDR1 SGHRS and CDR2 YFSETQ. Trimming stripped 4 bases from V and 2 bases from J, with 10 bases between. There are 14 residues in the CDR3. In DNA form, the CDR3 reads TGCGCCAGCAGCCCGGAAGGAGGCAATCAGCCCCAGCATTTT. Protein: CASSPEGGNQPQHF.

The rearrangement uses TRBV5-6 and TRBJ2-5; tentatively, D is TRBD2 (6 bases). The CDR3 is 13 amino acids. In germline, CDR1 is SGHDT, CDR2 YYEEEE. Trimming stripped 4 bases from V and 5 bases from J, with 12 bases between. CDR3: CASSRDSSETQYF. As DNA, the CDR3 is TGTGCCAGCAGCAGGGACTCCTCGGAGACCCAGTACTTC. The variable domain in full, with the rest retrieved from reference TRBV5-6 and TRBJ2-5, is DAGVTQSPTHLIKTRGQQVTLRCSPKSGHDTVSWYQQALGQGPQFIFQYYEEEERQRGNFPDRFSGHQFPNYSSELNVNALLLGDSALYLCASSRDSSETQYFGPGTRLLVL.

The rearrangement joins TRBV12-3 or TRBV12-4 to TRBJ1-1; no reliable D call. The CDR3 has 13 residues. Trimming cost V 3 bases and J 10 bases, with 15 bases left between them. DNA for the CDR3: TGTGCCAGCAGTTTGATAGGGAGACGAGGAGCTTTCTTT. Its translation is CASSLIGRRGAFF.

This chain uses TRBV10-3 with TRBJ1-1, with D possibly being TRBD1 (5 bases). CDR1 is ENHRY, CDR2 SYGVKD, per germline. The CDR3 loop spans 15 amino acids. V lost 2 bases to trimming and J lost 3 bases, with 13 bases between them. The CDR3 region has the DNA TGTGCCATCAGTGAGGACCGCTGGGGGGACACTGAAGCTTTCTTT. Residues: CAISEDRWGDTEAFF.

The genes are TRBV5-4 and TRBJ2-1, with D possibly TRBD2 on 6 matching bases. Germline lookup yields CDR1 SGHNT and CDR2 YYREEE (reference sequence). This CDR3 contains 13 residues. The V and J ends lost 4 bases and 7 bases respectively, with 12 bases between them. For the CDR3, the DNA is TGTGCCAGCAGCCGGGCGGAGGGGAATGAGCAGTTCTTC. Translated: CASSRAEGNEQFF.